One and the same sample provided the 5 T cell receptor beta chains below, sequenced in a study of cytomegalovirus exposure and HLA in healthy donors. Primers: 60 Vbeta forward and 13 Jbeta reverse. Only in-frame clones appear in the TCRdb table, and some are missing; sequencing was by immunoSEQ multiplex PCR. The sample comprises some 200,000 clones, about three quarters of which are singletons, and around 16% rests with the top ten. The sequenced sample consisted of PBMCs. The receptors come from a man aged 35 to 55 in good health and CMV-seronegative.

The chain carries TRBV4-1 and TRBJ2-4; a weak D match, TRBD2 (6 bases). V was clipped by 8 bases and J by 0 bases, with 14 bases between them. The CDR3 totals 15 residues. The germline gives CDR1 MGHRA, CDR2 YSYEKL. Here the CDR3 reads CASAAGPLAKNIQYF. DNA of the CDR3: TGCGCCAGCGCCGCGGGACCTTTAGCCAAAAACATTCAGTACTTC.

This chain's CDR3 is CASSASGAGYGYTF. Written as DNA, the CDR3 is TGTGCCAGCAGTGCAAGTGGGGCCGGCTATGGCTACACCTTC. The J gene is TRBJ1-2, the V gene TRBV6-4; the D gene is possibly TRBD1 (5 bases). In germline, CDR1 is MRHNA, CDR2 SNTAGT. V gave up 4 bases and J gave up 4 bases, with 13 bases separating them. The CDR3 is 14 amino acids.

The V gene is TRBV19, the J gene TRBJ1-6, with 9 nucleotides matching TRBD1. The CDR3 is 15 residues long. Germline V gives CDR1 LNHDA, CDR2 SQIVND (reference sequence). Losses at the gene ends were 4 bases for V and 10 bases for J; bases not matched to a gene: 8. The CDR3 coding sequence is TGTGCCAGTAGTACCCGGACAGGGGTATCCTCACCCCTCCACTTT. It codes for CASSTRTGVSSPLHF.

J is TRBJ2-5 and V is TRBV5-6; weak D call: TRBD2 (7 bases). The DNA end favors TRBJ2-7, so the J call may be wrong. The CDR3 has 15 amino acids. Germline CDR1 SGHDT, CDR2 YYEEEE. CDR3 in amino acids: CASSLGGGYTYEQYF. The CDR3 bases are TGTGCCAGCAGCTTGGGGGGGGGCTATACCTACGAGCAGTACTTC.

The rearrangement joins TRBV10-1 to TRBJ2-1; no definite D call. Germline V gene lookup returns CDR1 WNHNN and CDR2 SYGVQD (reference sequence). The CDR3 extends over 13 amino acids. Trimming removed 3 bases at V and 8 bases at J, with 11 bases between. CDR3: CASSDLARDEQFF. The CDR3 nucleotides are TGCGCCAGCAGTGATTTGGCTCGGGATGAGCAGTTCTTC.